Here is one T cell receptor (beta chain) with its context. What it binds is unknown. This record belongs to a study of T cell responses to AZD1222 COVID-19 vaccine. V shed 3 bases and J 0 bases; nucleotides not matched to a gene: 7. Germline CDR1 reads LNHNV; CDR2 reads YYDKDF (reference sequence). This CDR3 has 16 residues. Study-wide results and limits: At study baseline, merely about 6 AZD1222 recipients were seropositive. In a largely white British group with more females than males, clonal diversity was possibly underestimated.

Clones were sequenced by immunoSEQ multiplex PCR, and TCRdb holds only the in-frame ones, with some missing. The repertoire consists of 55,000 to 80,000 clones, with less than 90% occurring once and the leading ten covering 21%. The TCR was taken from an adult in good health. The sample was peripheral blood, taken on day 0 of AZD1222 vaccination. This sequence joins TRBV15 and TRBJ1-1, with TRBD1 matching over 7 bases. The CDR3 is CATSRGGQSMNTEAFF. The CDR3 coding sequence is TGTGCCACCAGCAGGGGGGGACAGTCCATGAACACTGAAGCTTTCTTT.